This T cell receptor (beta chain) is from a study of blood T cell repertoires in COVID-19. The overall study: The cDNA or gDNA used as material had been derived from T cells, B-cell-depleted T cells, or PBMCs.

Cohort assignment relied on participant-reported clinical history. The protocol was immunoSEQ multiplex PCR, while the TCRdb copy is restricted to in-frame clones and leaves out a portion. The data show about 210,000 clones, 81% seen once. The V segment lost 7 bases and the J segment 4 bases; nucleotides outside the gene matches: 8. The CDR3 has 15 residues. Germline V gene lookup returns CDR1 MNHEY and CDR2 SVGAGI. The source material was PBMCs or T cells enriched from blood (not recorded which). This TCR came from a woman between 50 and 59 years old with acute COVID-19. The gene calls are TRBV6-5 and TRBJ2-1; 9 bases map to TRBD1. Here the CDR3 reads CASIDRGSGYNEQFF. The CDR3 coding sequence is TGTGCCAGCATCGACAGGGGGTCCGGGTACAATGAGCAGTTCTTC.